The TCR beta chain under discussion was sequenced for a study of blood T cell repertoires in COVID-19. Study-wide context: Some COVID-19 samples were acute and others convalescent; all came from the United States, Italy and Spain. Sources were T cells, B-cell-depleted T cells, or PBMCs; the material itself was cDNA or gDNA.

A few counts support this clone. The germline V gene encodes CDR1 SQVTM and CDR2 ANQGSEA. V dropped 4 bases and J dropped 1 base, with 16 bases sitting between them. The length of the CDR3 is 15 residues. Authors' processing steps: Researchers report that nucleated cell counts were estimated from reference gene primer amplification. Only in-frame clones appear in the TCRdb table, and some are missing; sequencing was by immunoSEQ multiplex PCR. That table supplies the V and J calls and clone size; D and trimming were determined from the DNA. Among some 280,000 clones listed, around four fifths were seen once.

The sequencing input was peripheral blood. This receptor was identified in a woman in her 50s with active or convalescent COVID-19. This chain connects TRBV29-1 to TRBJ2-5; TRBD2 might be the D (5 bases). The CDR3 here is CSVGPVRSGQETQYF. CDR3 DNA: TGCAGCGTTGGACCCGTGCGGAGCGGCCAAGAGACCCAGTACTTC. Supplemented by reference TRBV29-1 and TRBJ2-5, the full variable domain reads SAVISQKPSRDICQRGTSLTIQCQVDSQVTMMFWYRQQPGQSLTLIATANQGSEATYESGFVIDKFPISRPNLTFSTLTVSNMSPEDSSIYLCSVGPVRSGQETQYFGPGTRLLVL.